A selection of T cell receptor beta chains follows, all from one sample in a study of blood T cell repertoires in COVID-19. Some clones are missing from TCRdb's copy, which holds only in-frame ones; the method was immunoSEQ multiplex PCR. Of some 200,000 clones detected, about 89% appear once; the ten largest clones hold roughly 0.77%. The sequenced sample consisted of PBMCs or T cells enriched from blood (not recorded which). The receptors stem from a young woman who had recovered from COVID-19. CDR3s include the opening cysteine and the closing phenylalanine or tryptophan. A D gene is named only where the DNA matches it firmly. For some rows the clone size is stated as once, few or many, or as a class when expanded; others skip it.

v_gene,abundance,d_gene,j_gene,CDR3aa,CDR3nt
TRBV29-1,NA,NA,TRBJ2-1,CSVGGSSYNEQFF,TGCAGCGTTGGTGGGAGCTCCTACAATGAGCAGTTCTTC
TRBV9,NA,TRBD1,TRBJ1-4,CASSVGTGSGEKLFF,TGTGCCAGCAGCGTGGGGACAGGGAGTGGCGAAAAACTGTTTTTT
TRBV18,NA,TRBD2,TRBJ2-1,CASSPPGLAADEQFF,TGTGCCAGCTCACCACCGGGACTAGCAGCAGATGAGCAGTTCTTC
TRBV19,NA,TRBD2,TRBJ2-7,CASSIGGGTYYEQYF,TGTGCCAGTAGTATCGGGGGGGGAACCTACTACGAGCAGTACTTC
TRBV28,NA,TRBD2,TRBJ2-1,CASSTPAISGISGNEQFF,TGTGCCAGCAGTACACCCGCCATTAGCGGGATTTCCGGCAATGAGCAGTTCTTC
TRBV5-8,NA,NA,TRBJ1-5,CASREVGSQPQHF,TGTGCCAGCAGGGAGGTAGGGAGTCAGCCCCAGCATTTT
TRBV5-6,NA,NA,TRBJ2-7,CASSSRGSMSASYEQYF,TGTGCCAGCAGCTCGAGGGGGTCCATGTCCGCATCCTACGAGCAGTACTTC
TRBV5-1,NA,TRBD1,TRBJ1-6,CASSLARGFDSPLHF,TGCGCCAGCAGCTTGGCCAGGGGGTTTGATTCACCCCTCCACTTT
TRBV3-1/TRBV3-2,once,NA,TRBJ2-7,CASSQGGYEQYF,TGTGCCAGCAGCCAAGGAGGCTACGAGCAGTACTTC
TRBV7-9,NA,NA,TRBJ2-3,CASTMGIRDTDTQYF,TGTGCCAGCACTATGGGCATACGCGACACAGATACGCAGTATTTT
TRBV21-1,NA,NA,TRBJ1-1,CASSPLKGIDREKRRKLEAFF,TGTGCCAGCAGCCCCTTAAAGGGAATTGACAGGGAAAAGCGTAGGAAGCTTGAAGCTTTCTTT
TRBV5-1,once,NA,TRBJ2-5,CASSPEIGVRETQYF,TGCGCCAGCAGCCCGGAGATCGGGGTACGAGAGACCCAGTACTTC
TRBV7-9,NA,TRBD1,TRBJ2-7,CASSFPGTGTYEQYF,TGTGCCAGCAGCTTCCCCGGGACAGGGACCTACGAGCAGTACTTC
TRBV10-1,NA,NA,TRBJ2-3,CASRRDYTDTQYF,TGCGCCAGCCGGAGAGACTACACAGATACGCAGTATTTT
TRBV2,NA,NA,TRBJ1-2,CASSVEGHSGGYTF,TGTGCCAGCAGTGTTGAGGGCCACTCTGGGGGCTACACCTTC
TRBV6-1,NA,NA,TRBJ1-2,CASSESRGGRDYGYTF,TGTGCCAGCAGTGAAAGTCGTGGAGGGAGGGACTATGGCTACACCTTC
TRBV27,NA,TRBD1,TRBJ1-3,CASSLFHLNDRAGNTIYF,TGTGCCAGCAGTTTATTTCACCTGAACGACAGGGCTGGAAACACCATATATTTT
TRBV5-1,NA,TRBD1,TRBJ2-5,CASSLRGQGRGETQYF,TGCGCCAGCAGCTTGCGGGGACAGGGGCGCGGAGAGACCCAGTACTTC
TRBV7-3,NA,TRBD2,TRBJ2-1,CASSLAGGPYNEQFF,TGTGCCAGCAGCTTAGCGGGGGGGCCCTACAATGAGCAGTTCTTC
TRBV27,NA,NA,TRBJ1-1,CASSLSLHYTEAFF,TGTGCCAGCAGTTTATCGCTGCACTACACTGAAGCTTTCTTT
TRBV5-4,NA,NA,TRBJ2-2,CASSLELAISPGELFF,TGTGCCAGCAGCTTGGAGCTAGCCATATCTCCCGGGGAGCTGTTTTTT
TRBV30,NA,NA,TRBJ2-3,CAWSVTRPTDTQYF,TGTGCCTGGAGTGTAACGCGGCCCACAGATACGCAGTATTTT
TRBV3-1/TRBV3-2,many,NA,TRBJ2-7,CASSPRDFLREQYF,TGTGCCAGCAGCCCCCGGGACTTTCTACGGGAGCAGTACTTC
TRBV7-9,once,NA,TRBJ2-2,CASSRDRAGNGELFF,TGTGCCAGCAGCCGCGACAGGGCGGGGAACGGGGAGCTGTTTTTT
TRBV2,NA,NA,TRBJ2-4,CASREWGGGAKNIQYF,TGTGCCAGCAGGGAATGGGGCGGAGGGGCCAAAAACATTCAGTACTTC
TRBV6-5,NA,TRBD1,TRBJ2-3,CASTRQGLATDTQYF,TGTGCCAGCACCCGACAGGGGTTAGCTACAGATACGCAGTATTTT
TRBV13,NA,TRBD2,TRBJ2-7,CASSYRLAGDYEQYF,TGTGCCAGCAGCTATAGACTAGCGGGGGACTACGAGCAGTACTTC
TRBV11-2,NA,TRBD2,TRBJ2-1,CASSSRTSGRGEQFF,TGTGCCAGCAGCTCCAGGACTAGCGGGAGGGGTGAGCAGTTCTTC
TRBV7-9,NA,NA,TRBJ1-3,CASSEPSSGNTIYF,TGTGCCAGCAGCGAACCGAGCTCTGGAAACACCATATATTTT
TRBV12-1,NA,NA,TRBJ2-1,CASSSSGSAEGNEQFF,TGTGCCAGCAGCTCAAGCGGGTCCGCCGAAGGCAATGAGCAGTTCTTC
TRBV10-3,few,TRBD1,TRBJ2-7,CAIDGWDRRYEQYF,TGTGCCATCGACGGTTGGGACAGACGCTACGAGCAGTACTTC
TRBV9,NA,TRBD2,TRBJ2-3,CASSVGVRASGVSTDTQYF,TGTGCCAGCAGCGTAGGAGTTAGGGCTAGCGGGGTCAGCACAGATACGCAGTATTTT
TRBV30,NA,TRBD1,TRBJ1-2,CAWSGTGKDGYTF,TGTGCCTGGAGCGGGACAGGGAAGGACGGCTACACCTTC
TRBV19,NA,TRBD2,TRBJ2-1,CASSIDLIGLAGGLEQFF,TGTGCCAGTAGTATAGATCTTATTGGACTAGCGGGAGGGCTTGAGCAGTTCTTC
TRBV18,NA,TRBD1,TRBJ2-7,CASSPGQGQQYF,TGTGCCAGCTCCCCGGGACAGGGCCAGCAGTACTTC
TRBV15,NA,TRBD2,TRBJ2-1,CATSRVTSTRNEQFF,TGTGCCACCAGCAGGGTGACTAGCACCCGCAATGAGCAGTTCTTC
TRBV7-8,NA,TRBD2,TRBJ2-5,CASSLGASGRFETQYF,TGTGCCAGCAGCTTAGGCGCTAGCGGGAGATTTGAGACCCAGTACTTC
TRBV3-1/TRBV3-2,once,TRBD2,TRBJ2-5,CASSQPSGSTETQYF,TGTGCCAGCAGCCAACCTAGCGGGAGTACGGAGACCCAGTACTTC
TRBV27,NA,NA,TRBJ1-1,CASSSNPPQNPEAFF,TGTGCCAGCAGTTCCAACCCACCTCAGAACCCTGAAGCTTTCTTT
TRBV19,NA,TRBD1,TRBJ2-3,CASSIEGTGKGTQYF,TGTGCCAGTAGTATAGAGGGGACAGGGAAAGGTACGCAGTATTTT
TRBV4-1,NA,NA,TRBJ2-2,CASSLYPLTGELFF,TGCGCCAGCAGCCTCTATCCACTCACCGGGGAGCTGTTTTTT
TRBV30,NA,NA,TRBJ1-1,CACGGRDTEAFF,TGTGCCTGCGGGGGGCGCGACACTGAAGCTTTCTTT
TRBV9,NA,NA,TRBJ2-2,CASSVGGNTGELFF,TGTGCCAGCAGCGTAGGCGGGAACACCGGGGAGCTGTTTTTT
TRBV9,NA,TRBD2,TRBJ2-1,CASSVSGGLAGDNEQFF,TGTGCCAGCAGCGTATCGGGAGGACTAGCGGGGGACAATGAGCAGTTCTTC